One and the same sample provided the 2 T cell receptor beta chains below, sequenced in a study of Ad26.COV2.S vaccination and SARS-CoV-2 variants. Some clones are missing from TCRdb's copy, which holds only in-frame ones; the method was immunoSEQ multiplex PCR. The sample shows roughly 400,000 clones, 90% of them seen only once. Treatment given: about 20 received Ad26.COV2.S at low or high dose, single or two shots; 5 received placebo; per-sample allocation not given. Material that was analyzed had been drawn on day 63 after the first vaccine or placebo injection. The sequenced sample was peripheral blood, obtained in a trial of Ad26.COV2.S vaccine versus placebo. Source of these receptors: a person between 18 and 59 years old who received the Ad26.COV2.S COVID-19 vaccine or a placebo.

The V call is TRBV28, the J call TRBJ2-1; 13 nucleotides agree with TRBD2. The germline CDR1 and CDR2 sequences are MDHEN and SYDVKM. After removal of 6 bases from V and 7 bases from J, the junction contained 6 bases not matched to a gene. The CDR3 is made up of 15 amino acids. The CDR3 loop is CASRQGLAGPNEQFF. For the CDR3, the DNA is TGTGCCAGCAGACAGGGACTAGCGGGACCAAATGAGCAGTTCTTC.

The rearrangement uses TRBV5-6 and TRBJ1-4; D not resolved. The germline V gene has CDR1 SGHDT and CDR2 YYEEEE. V lost 4 bases and J lost 3, with 19 bases in between. The CDR3 covers 17 residues. The CDR3: CASSPSVPPTANEKLFF. DNA for the CDR3: TGTGCCAGCAGCCCCAGTGTCCCACCGACGGCTAATGAAAAACTGTTTTTT.